This T cell receptor beta chain was sequenced in a study of identical twins' blood T cells. Likely shared infections and vaccines: all three twin pairs were reared together. Trimming left V 11 bases short and J 2 bases short, with 7 bases between. This CDR3 is 11 amino acids long. The germline V gene encodes CDR1 LNHDA and CDR2 SQIVND (reference sequence). Original processing methods: Clonotypes per individual ranged from about 100,000 to nearly 550,000. Each CDR3 protein gets one entry after TCRdb re-called the 5' RACE reads with MiXCR. These V and J calls originate from TCRdb's pipeline instead of the authors' own analysis. The sample consists of 300,000 to 400,000 distinct CDR3 sequences, approximately 30% of them appearing once.

This TCR was recovered from a woman aged 18 to 55 in good health. The specimen was PBMCs. This chain connects TRBV19 to TRBJ2-1; D might be TRBD2 (5 bases). DNA for the CDR3: TGTGCCGTGACTACCTACAATGAGCAGTTCTTC. As protein: CAVTTYNEQFF.